One and the same sample provided the 24 T cell receptor beta chains below, sequenced in a study of shared clonotypes between healthy human individuals. This table comes from immunoSEQ multiplex PCR, and its TCRdb copy is limited to in-frame clones, with some not included. The table records under 2,500,000 clones, approximately 94% of them present only once. The source material was naive CD4+ T cells sorted from blood. Subset noted: CD45RA+ positively selected. Source of these receptors: a man aged 18 to 35 in good health.

V gene TRBV4-1 combines with J gene TRBJ2-3, with 11 bases matching TRBD2. The V gene end was trimmed by 0 bases and the J gene end by 6 bases; junction bases not matched to a gene: 8. In germline, CDR1 is MGHRA, CDR2 YSYEKL. This CDR3 spans 17 amino acids. In DNA form, the CDR3 reads TGCGCCAGCAGCCAAGAGACTAGCGGGGTTGAAGGGGATACGCAGTATTTT. It translates to CASSQETSGVEGDTQYF.

The rearrangement joins TRBV30 to TRBJ1-2, with TRBD1 identical over 8 bases. CDR3 length equals 12 residues. From germline, CDR1 is GTSNPN and CDR2 SVGIG (reference sequence). J was trimmed by 10 bases and V by 2 bases; bases with no gene match: 6. DNA for the CDR3: TGTGCCTGGAGTATTACAGGGGGGAACTACACCTTC. Translated, it gives CAWSITGGNYTF.

The chain joins TRBV7-9 to TRBJ2-3; 13 bases match TRBD2. CDR1 and CDR2 from the germline V gene are SEHNR and FQNEAQ (reference sequence). The CDR3 runs 16 residues. Unmatched junction bases numbered 4, after V lost 4 bases and J lost 3 bases. As DNA, the CDR3 is TGTGCCAGCAGCTCCGGGACTAGCGGGATAACAGATACGCAGTATTTT. Its protein product is CASSSGTSGITDTQYF.

This chain joins TRBV7-2 and TRBJ1-2, with 10 bases that match TRBD1. V shed 5 bases, J shed 4 bases, and the junction held 7 bases outside the gene matches. This CDR3 comprises 15 residues. Germline values: CDR1 SGHTA, CDR2 FQGNSA. CDR3 sequence: CASSPRTGGPYGYTF. The CDR3 DNA sequence: TGTGCCAGCAGCCCCCGGACAGGGGGTCCCTATGGCTACACCTTC.

V usage is TRBV7-6 and J usage is TRBJ2-5; 7 bases line up with TRBD1. CDR3 length: 13 residues. Germline CDR1 reads SGHVS; CDR2 reads FNYEAQ. Germline trimming cut 2 bases from V and 10 bases from J; bases unmatched to any gene: 7. CDR3 amino acids: CASSLSQGVDQYF. CDR3 coding DNA: TGTGCCAGCAGCTTATCTCAGGGGGTCGACCAGTACTTC.

V and J are TRBV2 and TRBJ2-1, with 7 bases aligning to TRBD2. The CDR3 covers 17 residues. Germline loops: CDR1 SNHLY, CDR2 FYNNEI. V lost 1 base to trimming and J lost 0 bases; unmatched junction nucleotides: 6. The CDR3 region has the DNA TGTGCCAGCAGTGAAGGCGGGAGAGCCCCCTCCTACAATGAGCAGTTCTTC. Protein: CASSEGGRAPSYNEQFF.

V usage is TRBV27 and J usage is TRBJ2-7, with 10 positions matching TRBD1. Per the germline V gene, CDR1 is MNHEY and CDR2 is SMNVEV (reference sequence). CDR3 size: 15 residues. Losses at the gene ends were 5 bases for V and 6 bases for J; bases not matched to a gene: 10. CDR3 in amino acids: CASSPDRGRFGEQYF. The CDR3 bases are TGTGCCAGCAGTCCAGACAGGGGGCGGTTTGGCGAGCAGTACTTC.

The chain has TRBV27 and TRBJ1-1, with 7 bases identical to TRBD1. V trimming: 3 bases; J trimming: 5 bases; junction bases outside the gene matches: 9. Per germline, CDR1 MNHEY and CDR2 SMNVEV (reference sequence). This CDR3 comprises 15 residues. CDR3 region: CASSFGGRGQTEAFF. CDR3 nucleotides: TGTGCCAGCAGTTTCGGTGGTAGGGGGCAGACTGAAGCTTTCTTT.

The rearrangement joins TRBV19 to TRBJ1-4; possibly TRBD1 for D (5 bases). From germline, CDR1 is LNHDA and CDR2 SQIVND (reference sequence). Trimming took 7 bases from V and 7 from J, leaving 13 bases between them. The CDR3 loop spans 13 amino acids. The CDR3 spells CASKGRATEKLFF. CDR3 coding DNA: TGTGCCAGTAAGGGCAGGGCGACTGAAAAACTGTTTTTT.

For the CDR3, the DNA is TGCGCCAGCAGCTTGCCAGGGGTGGGCTACACCTTC. Amino acid sequence: CASSLPGVGYTF. J is TRBJ1-2 and V is TRBV5-1; D possibly corresponds to TRBD1 (6 bases). The germline V gene encodes CDR1 SGHRS and CDR2 YFSETQ. Trimming pared 1 base from V and 8 bases from J, leaving 9 bases between. The CDR3 sequence is 12 residues long. The full variable domain, with the rest looked up from reference TRBV5-1 and TRBJ1-2, is KAGVTQTPRYLIKTRGQQVTLSCSPISGHRSVSWYQQTPGQGLQFLFEYFSETQRNKGNFPGRFSGRQFSNSRSEMNVSTLELGDSALYLCASSLPGVGYTFGSGTRLTVV.

The CDR3 is CAWSVRLLAGNAYEQYF. DNA for the CDR3: TGTGCCTGGAGTGTACGTCTTTTAGCGGGGAACGCCTACGAGCAGTACTTC. The chain employs TRBV30 and TRBJ2-7, with 8 positions matching TRBD2. Per the germline V gene, CDR1 is GTSNPN and CDR2 is SVGIG (reference sequence). V dropped 0 bases and J dropped 2; count of bases not matched to a gene: 12. CDR3 length: 17 residues.

This chain links TRBV6-6 with TRBJ1-3; no reliable D call. The CDR3 length is 15 residues. Germline CDR1 reads MNHNY; CDR2 reads SVGAGI (reference sequence). Deletions cut 1 base from V and 1 base from J, with 8 bases between. The CDR3 spells CASSYFGGSGNTIYF. The CDR3, as DNA: TGTGCCAGCAGTTACTTCGGAGGGTCTGGAAACACCATATATTTT.

The chain is built from TRBV28 and TRBJ1-4; D not resolved. Trimming took 8 bases from V and 2 from J, leaving 6 bases between them. Looked up from germline, CDR1 is MDHEN and CDR2 is SYDVKM. This CDR3 contains 12 residues. The chain's CDR3 is CASLNTNEKLFF. CDR3 nucleotide sequence: TGTGCCAGCCTTAACACTAATGAAAAACTGTTTTTT.

The chain joins TRBV9 to TRBJ2-1; 9 bases match TRBD1. V shed 3 bases, J shed 2 bases, and the junction held 3 bases outside the gene matches. The CDR3 is made up of 15 amino acids. Germline CDR1 reads SGDLS; CDR2 reads YYNGEE. The CDR3 region has the DNA TGTGCCAGCAGCGCGACAGGGGGTCCCTACAATGAGCAGTTCTTC. Its translation: CASSATGGPYNEQFF.

The chain combines TRBV7-8 with TRBJ2-7; 9 positions match TRBD1. Germline CDR1 is SGHVS and CDR2 is FQNEAQ. The CDR3 has 14 residues. After removal of 5 bases from V and 6 bases from J, the junction contained 8 bases not matched to a gene. CDR3 sequence reads: CASSRGQGRPEQYF. The CDR3 coding sequence is TGTGCCAGCAGCCGAGGACAGGGGCGACCCGAGCAGTACTTC. Based on the CDR3 plus reference TRBV7-8 and TRBJ2-7, the full variable domain is GAGVSQSPRYKVAKRGQDVALRCDPISGHVSLFWYQQALGQGPEFLTYFQNEAQLDKSGLPSDRFFAERPEGSVSTLKIQRTQQEDSAVYLCASSRGQGRPEQYFGPGTRLTVT.

The V and J genes are TRBV10-2 and TRBJ1-2; no firm D call. The CDR3 covers 12 residues. V dropped 6 bases and J dropped 4 bases, with 9 bases sitting between them. Germline assignment: CDR1 WSHSY and CDR2 SAAADI. The CDR3 region has the DNA TGCGCCAGCAGCCCCATTGGCTATGGCTACACCTTC. It encodes CASSPIGYGYTF.

This clone was observed a single time. This chain links TRBV5-1 with TRBJ1-4; D is undetermined. The germline gives CDR1 SGHRS, CDR2 YFSETQ. V was cut by 1 base and J by 2 bases, with 6 bases left in between. The CDR3 length is 14 residues. CDR3 bases: TGCGCCAGCAGCTTGTCAGAGACTAATGAAAAACTGTTTTTT. This gives the protein CASSLSETNEKLFF.

The chain combines TRBV30 with TRBJ2-1; D is undetermined. This CDR3 is 13 amino acids long. Trimming cost V 8 bases and J 4 bases, with 15 bases left between them. CDR1 and CDR2 from the germline V gene are GTSNPN and SVGIG (reference sequence). The DNA of the CDR3 is TGTGCCGGCACCGCAGGACCTTACAATGAGCAGTTCTTC. As protein: CAGTAGPYNEQFF. The full variable domain, in which reference TRBV30 and TRBJ2-1 provide the parts outside the CDR3, is SQTIHQWPATLVQPVGSPLSLECTVEGTSNPNLYWYRQAAGRGLQLLFYSVGIGQISSEVPQNLSASRPQDRQFILSSKKLLLSDSGFYLCAGTAGPYNEQFFGPGTRLTVL.

This clone was detected only once. The rearrangement links TRBV6-1 to TRBJ2-7, with 10 bases fitting TRBD2. CDR3 length: 15 amino acids. Germline loops: CDR1 MNHNS, CDR2 SASEGT. Losses at the gene ends were 6 bases for V and 4 bases for J; bases not matched to a gene: 9. DNA for the CDR3: TGTGCCAGCAGCGTTTCCGGGACTAGCGAGTACGAGCAGTACTTC. As protein: CASSVSGTSEYEQYF.

This clone was picked up one time. This CDR3 is CASSGQGSGATGELFF. DNA for the CDR3: TGTGCCAGCAGCGGGCAGGGTAGCGGGGCCACCGGGGAGCTGTTTTTT. The chain combines TRBV7-2 with TRBJ2-2; 8 nucleotides line up with TRBD2. This CDR3 spans 16 amino acids. Germline CDR1 is SGHTA and CDR2 is FQGNSA. Trimming took 5 bases from V and 4 from J; bases not matched to a gene: 9.

This chain joins TRBV5-1 and TRBJ2-5; 7 bases are shared with TRBD1. V lost 7 bases to trimming and J lost 3 bases; unmatched junction nucleotides: 9. CDR3 length: 14 amino acids. Per germline, CDR1 SGHRS and CDR2 YFSETQ. The CDR3 coding sequence is TGCGCCAGCGTTCCGACAGGGATCGAAGAGACCCAGTACTTC. Its protein product is CASVPTGIEETQYF.

With respect to this clone: Other nucleotide sequences from this sample produce the same CDR3. The J gene is TRBJ1-1, the V gene TRBV5-1, with unresolved D. In germline, CDR1 is SGHRS, CDR2 YFSETQ. Trimming cost V 0 bases and J 0 bases, with 9 bases left between them. This CDR3 has 15 residues. CDR3 loop: CASSLVRSMNTEAFF. CDR3 nucleotides: TGCGCCAGCAGCTTGGTTCGGTCGATGAACACTGAAGCTTTCTTT.

The CDR3 spells CASSPTGQGNTIYF. The DNA of the CDR3 is TGTGCCAGCAGCCCGACAGGGCAGGGTAACACCATATATTTT. The rearrangement joins TRBV7-9 to TRBJ1-3; 7 positions agree with TRBD1. The germline CDR1 and CDR2 sequences are SEHNR and FQNEAQ (reference sequence). The CDR3 has 14 residues. The V gene end was trimmed by 5 bases and the J gene end by 7 bases; junction bases not matched to a gene: 8.

V is TRBV28 and J is TRBJ1-3; D remains unclear. The CDR3 is made up of 13 amino acids. Trimming stripped 1 base from V and 4 bases from J, with 5 bases between. CDR1 MDHEN and CDR2 SYDVKM come from the germline V gene. The chain's CDR3 is CASSLFQGNTIYF. The CDR3 nucleotides are TGTGCCAGCAGTTTATTTCAGGGAAACACCATATATTTT.